This T cell receptor (beta chain) emerged from a study of control samples from healthy donors and cancer patients. Trimming took off 5 bases at V and 0 bases at J, with 15 bases between the two ends. From germline, CDR1 is LNHDA and CDR2 SQIVND (reference sequence). The CDR3 extends over 16 amino acids. Repertoires were generated with immunoSEQ multiplex PCR, while TCRdb's copy carries only in-frame clones and drops some. The sample includes over 25,000 clones, 87% of them seen just once. The genes are TRBV19 and TRBJ2-3; D gene ambiguous. This receptor was taken from a female donor with melanoma. The material sequenced was formalin-fixed, paraffin-embedded tissue. In DNA, the CDR3 is TGTGCCAGTAGTCATCTCCCAGGTATCAGCACAGATACGCAGTATTTT. It translates to CASSHLPGISTDTQYF.